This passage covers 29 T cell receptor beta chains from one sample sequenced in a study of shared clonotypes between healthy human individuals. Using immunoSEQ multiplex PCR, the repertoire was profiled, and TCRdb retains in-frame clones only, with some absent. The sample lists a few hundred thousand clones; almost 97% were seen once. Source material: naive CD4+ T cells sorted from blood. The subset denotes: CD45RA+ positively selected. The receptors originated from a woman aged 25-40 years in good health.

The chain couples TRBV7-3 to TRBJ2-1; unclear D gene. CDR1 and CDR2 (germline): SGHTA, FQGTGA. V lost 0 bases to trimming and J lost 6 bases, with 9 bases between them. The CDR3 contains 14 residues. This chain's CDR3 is CASSLTRSINEQFF. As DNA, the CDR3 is TGTGCCAGCAGCTTAACAAGGTCGATCAATGAGCAGTTCTTC.

This CDR3 is CASSLRRLAGENGELFF. CDR3 in DNA: TGTGCCAGCAGCTTGCGCCGACTAGCGGGAGAGAACGGGGAGCTGTTTTTT. The V call is TRBV5-4, the J call TRBJ2-2; 12 bases map to TRBD2. Germline-derived CDR1 and CDR2 are SGHNT and YYREEE (reference sequence). The CDR3 has 17 residues. J gave up 7 bases and V 1 base, and 8 bases lay outside the gene matches.

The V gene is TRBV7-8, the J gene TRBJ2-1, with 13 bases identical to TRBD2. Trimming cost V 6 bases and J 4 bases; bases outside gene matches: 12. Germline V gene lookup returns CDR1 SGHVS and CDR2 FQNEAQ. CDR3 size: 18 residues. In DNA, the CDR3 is TGTGCCAGCAGACCACCCCGGACTAGCGGGAGACTTTACAATGAGCAGTTCTTC. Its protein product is CASRPPRTSGRLYNEQFF.

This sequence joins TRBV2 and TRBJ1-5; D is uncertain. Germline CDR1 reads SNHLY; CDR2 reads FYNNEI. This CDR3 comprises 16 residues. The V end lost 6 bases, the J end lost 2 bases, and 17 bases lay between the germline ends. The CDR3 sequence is CASSPGPGRGNQPQHF. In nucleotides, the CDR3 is TGTGCCAGCAGCCCAGGCCCGGGCCGGGGCAATCAGCCCCAGCATTTT.

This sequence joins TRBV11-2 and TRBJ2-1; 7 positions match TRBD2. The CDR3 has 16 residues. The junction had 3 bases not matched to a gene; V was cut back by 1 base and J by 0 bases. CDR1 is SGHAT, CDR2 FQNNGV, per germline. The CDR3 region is CASSLGREPSYNEQFF. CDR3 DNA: TGTGCCAGCAGCTTAGGGCGGGAGCCCTCCTACAATGAGCAGTTCTTC.

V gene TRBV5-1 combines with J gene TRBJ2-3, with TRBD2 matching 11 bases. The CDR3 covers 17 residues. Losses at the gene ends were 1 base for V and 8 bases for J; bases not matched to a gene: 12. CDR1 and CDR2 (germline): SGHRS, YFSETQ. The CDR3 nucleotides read TGCGCCAGCAGCTTGCGGTTAGGGACTAGCGGAGCGGGTACGCAGTATTTT. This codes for CASSLRLGTSGAGTQYF. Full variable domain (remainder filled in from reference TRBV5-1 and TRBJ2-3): KAGVTQTPRYLIKTRGQQVTLSCSPISGHRSVSWYQQTPGQGLQFLFEYFSETQRNKGNFPGRFSGRQFSNSRSEMNVSTLELGDSALYLCASSLRLGTSGAGTQYFGPGTRLTVL.

The CDR3 DNA reads TGTGCCAGCAACCGGGACACCACTAACTATGGCTACACCTTC. Amino acid sequence: CASNRDTTNYGYTF. This chain connects TRBV2 to TRBJ1-2, with D possibly being TRBD1 (6 bases). Per germline, CDR1 SNHLY and CDR2 FYNNEI. Trimming took 7 bases from V and 0 from J, leaving 12 bases between them. The CDR3 extends over 14 amino acids.

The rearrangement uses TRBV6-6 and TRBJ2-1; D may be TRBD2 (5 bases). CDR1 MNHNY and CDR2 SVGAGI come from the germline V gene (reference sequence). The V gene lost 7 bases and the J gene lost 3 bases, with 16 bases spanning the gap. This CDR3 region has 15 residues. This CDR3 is CASTIRGQHYNEQFF. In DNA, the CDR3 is TGTGCCAGCACCATACGGGGTCAGCACTACAATGAGCAGTTCTTC.

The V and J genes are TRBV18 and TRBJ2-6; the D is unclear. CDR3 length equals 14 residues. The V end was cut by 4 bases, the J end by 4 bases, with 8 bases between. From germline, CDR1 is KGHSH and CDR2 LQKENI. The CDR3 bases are TGTGCCAGCTCACTCACGGGCGGGGCCAACGTCCTGACTTTC. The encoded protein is CASSLTGGANVLTF.

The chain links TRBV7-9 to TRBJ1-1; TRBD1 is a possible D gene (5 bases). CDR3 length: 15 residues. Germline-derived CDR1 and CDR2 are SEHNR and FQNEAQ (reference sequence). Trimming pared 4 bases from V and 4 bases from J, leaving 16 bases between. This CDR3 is CASSSGTSLSTEAFF. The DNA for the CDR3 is TGTGCCAGCAGCTCGGGGACTTCCCTGAGCACTGAAGCTTTCTTT.

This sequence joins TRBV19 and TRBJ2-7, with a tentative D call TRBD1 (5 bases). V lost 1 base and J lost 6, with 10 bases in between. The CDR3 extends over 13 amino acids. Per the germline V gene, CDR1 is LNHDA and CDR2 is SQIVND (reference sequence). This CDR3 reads CASSIARASEQYF. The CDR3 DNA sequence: TGTGCCAGTAGTATAGCCAGGGCCTCCGAGCAGTACTTC.

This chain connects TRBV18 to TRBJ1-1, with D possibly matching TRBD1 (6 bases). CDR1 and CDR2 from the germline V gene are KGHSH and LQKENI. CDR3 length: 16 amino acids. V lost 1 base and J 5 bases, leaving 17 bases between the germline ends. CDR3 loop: CASSPQTLTGGTEAFF. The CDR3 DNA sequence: TGTGCCAGCTCACCACAAACACTGACAGGAGGGACTGAAGCTTTCTTT.

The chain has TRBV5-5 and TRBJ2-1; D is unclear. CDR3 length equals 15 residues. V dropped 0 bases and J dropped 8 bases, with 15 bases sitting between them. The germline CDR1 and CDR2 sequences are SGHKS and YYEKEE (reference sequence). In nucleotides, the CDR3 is TGTGCCAGCAGCTTGGTCGGCTACACTCCGGATGAGCAGTTCTTC. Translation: CASSLVGYTPDEQFF.

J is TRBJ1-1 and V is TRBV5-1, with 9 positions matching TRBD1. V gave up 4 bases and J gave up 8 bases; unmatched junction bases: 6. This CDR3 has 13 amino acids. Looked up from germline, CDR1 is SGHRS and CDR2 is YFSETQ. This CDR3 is CASSQGQGTEAFF. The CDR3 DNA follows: TGCGCCAGCAGCCAAGGACAGGGGACGGAAGCTTTCTTT.

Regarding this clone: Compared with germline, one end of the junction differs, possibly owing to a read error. The CDR3 here is CASSYQGPVRHRGAVF. In DNA, the CDR3 is TGTGCCAGCAGTTACCAGGGCCCCGTTCGGCACCGGGGAGCTGTTTTT. The rearrangement uses TRBV6-5 and TRBJ2-2; D possibly uses TRBD1 or TRBD2 (5 bases each). The CDR3 consists of 16 residues. Germline CDR1 MNHEY, CDR2 SVGAGI.

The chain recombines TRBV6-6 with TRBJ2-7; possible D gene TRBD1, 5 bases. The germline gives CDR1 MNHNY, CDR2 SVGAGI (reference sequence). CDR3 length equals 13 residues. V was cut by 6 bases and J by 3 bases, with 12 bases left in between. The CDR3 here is CASRQVDVYEQYF. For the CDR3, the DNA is TGTGCCAGCAGACAGGTTGATGTCTACGAGCAGTACTTC.

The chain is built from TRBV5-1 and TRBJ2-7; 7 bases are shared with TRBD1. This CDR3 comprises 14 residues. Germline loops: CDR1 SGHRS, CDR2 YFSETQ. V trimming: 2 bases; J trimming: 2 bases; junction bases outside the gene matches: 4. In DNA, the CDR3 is TGCGCCAGCAGCTTTACAGGGGAGACCTACGAGCAGTACTTC. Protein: CASSFTGETYEQYF.

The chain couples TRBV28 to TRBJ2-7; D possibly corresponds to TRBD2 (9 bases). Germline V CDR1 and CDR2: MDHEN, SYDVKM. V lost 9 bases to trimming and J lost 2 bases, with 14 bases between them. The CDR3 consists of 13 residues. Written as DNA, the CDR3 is TGTGCCAGTAGCGGGGGACAGGCCTACGAGCAGTACTTC. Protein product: CASSGGQAYEQYF.

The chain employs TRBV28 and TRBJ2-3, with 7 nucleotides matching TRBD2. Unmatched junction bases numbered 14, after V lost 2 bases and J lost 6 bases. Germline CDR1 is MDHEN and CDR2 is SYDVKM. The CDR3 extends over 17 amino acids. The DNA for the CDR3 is TGTGCCAGCAGTTTAGGGACCAGCGGGACTGGGGGGGATACGCAGTATTTT. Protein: CASSLGTSGTGGDTQYF.

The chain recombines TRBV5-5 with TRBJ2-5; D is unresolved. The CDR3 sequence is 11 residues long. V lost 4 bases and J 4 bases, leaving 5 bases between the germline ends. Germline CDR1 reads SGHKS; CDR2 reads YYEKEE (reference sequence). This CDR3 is CASSVRETQYF. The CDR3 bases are TGTGCCAGCAGCGTCAGAGAGACCCAGTACTTC. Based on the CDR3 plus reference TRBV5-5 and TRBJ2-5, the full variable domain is DAGVTQSPTHLIKTRGQQVTLRCSPISGHKSVSWYQQVLGQGPQFIFQYYEKEERGRGNFPDRFSARQFPNYSSELNVNALLLGDSALYLCASSVRETQYFGPGTRLLVL.

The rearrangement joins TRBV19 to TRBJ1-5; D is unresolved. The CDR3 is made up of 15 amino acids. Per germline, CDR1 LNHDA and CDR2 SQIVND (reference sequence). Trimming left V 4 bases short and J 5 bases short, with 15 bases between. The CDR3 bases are TGTGCCAGTAGTACCTCAACATGGAGAGATCAGCCCCAGCATTTT. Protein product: CASSTSTWRDQPQHF.

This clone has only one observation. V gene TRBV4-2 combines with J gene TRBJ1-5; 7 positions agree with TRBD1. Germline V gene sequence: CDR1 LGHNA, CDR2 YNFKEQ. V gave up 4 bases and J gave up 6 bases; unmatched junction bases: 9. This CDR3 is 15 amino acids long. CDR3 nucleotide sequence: TGTGCCAGCAGCCCACAGGGGAGTAGTGGTCAGCCCCAGCATTTT. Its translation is CASSPQGSSGQPQHF.

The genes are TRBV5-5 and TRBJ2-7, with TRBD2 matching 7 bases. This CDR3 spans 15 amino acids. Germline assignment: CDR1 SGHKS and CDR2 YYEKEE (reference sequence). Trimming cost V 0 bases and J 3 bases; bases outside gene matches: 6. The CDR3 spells CASSLGTSLVYEQYF. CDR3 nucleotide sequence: TGTGCCAGCAGCTTGGGGACTAGTTTGGTCTACGAGCAGTACTTC.

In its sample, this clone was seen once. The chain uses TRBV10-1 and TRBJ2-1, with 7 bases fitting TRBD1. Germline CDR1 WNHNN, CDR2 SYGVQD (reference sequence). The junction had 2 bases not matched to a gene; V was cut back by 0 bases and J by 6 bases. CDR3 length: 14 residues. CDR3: CASSESRQGNEQFF. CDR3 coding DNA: TGCGCCAGCAGTGAGTCCCGACAGGGCAATGAGCAGTTCTTC.

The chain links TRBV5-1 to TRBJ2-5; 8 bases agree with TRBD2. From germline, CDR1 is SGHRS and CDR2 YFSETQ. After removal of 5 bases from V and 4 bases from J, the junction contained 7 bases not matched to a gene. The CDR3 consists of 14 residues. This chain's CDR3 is CASSDGRGSETQYF. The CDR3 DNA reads TGCGCCAGCAGTGACGGGAGGGGGTCAGAGACCCAGTACTTC. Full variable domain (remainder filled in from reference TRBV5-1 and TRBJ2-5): KAGVTQTPRYLIKTRGQQVTLSCSPISGHRSVSWYQQTPGQGLQFLFEYFSETQRNKGNFPGRFSGRQFSNSRSEMNVSTLELGDSALYLCASSDGRGSETQYFGPGTRLLVL.

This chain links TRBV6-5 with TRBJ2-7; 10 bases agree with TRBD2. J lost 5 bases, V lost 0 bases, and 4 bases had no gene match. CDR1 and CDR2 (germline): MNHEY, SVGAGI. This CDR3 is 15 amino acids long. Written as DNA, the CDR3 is TGTGCCAGCAGTTACTCGGCTAGCGGGGGAGACGAGCAGTACTTC. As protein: CASSYSASGGDEQYF.

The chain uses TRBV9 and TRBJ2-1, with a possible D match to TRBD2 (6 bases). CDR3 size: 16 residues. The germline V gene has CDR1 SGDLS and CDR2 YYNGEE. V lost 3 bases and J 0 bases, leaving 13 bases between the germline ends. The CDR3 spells CASSARDFSSYNEQFF. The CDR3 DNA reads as TGTGCCAGCAGCGCTCGGGACTTCAGCTCCTACAATGAGCAGTTCTTC.

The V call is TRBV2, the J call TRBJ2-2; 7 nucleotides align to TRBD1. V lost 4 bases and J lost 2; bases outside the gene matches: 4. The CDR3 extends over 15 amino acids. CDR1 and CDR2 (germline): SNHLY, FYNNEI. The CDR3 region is CASSAQGLNTGELFF. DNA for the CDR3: TGTGCCAGCAGTGCACAGGGGCTTAACACCGGGGAGCTGTTTTTT. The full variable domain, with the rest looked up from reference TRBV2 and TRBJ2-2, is EPEVTQTPSHQVTQMGQEVILRCVPISNHLYFYWYRQILGQKVEFLVSFYNNEISEKSEIFDDQFSVERPDGSNFTLKIRSTKLEDSAMYFCASSAQGLNTGELFFGEGSRLTVL.

CDR3 amino acids: CASSWTGTQETQYF. In DNA form, the CDR3 reads TGTGCCAGCAGCTGGACAGGTACCCAAGAGACCCAGTACTTC. This sequence joins TRBV5-4 and TRBJ2-5; 7 nucleotides line up with TRBD1. After removal of 3 bases from V and 1 base from J, the junction contained 3 bases not matched to a gene. Germline values: CDR1 SGHNT, CDR2 YYREEE (reference sequence). The CDR3 has 14 amino acids.